This section outlines one TCR beta chain sequence together with its context. Methods used by the authors: Researchers report that nucleated cell counts were estimated from reference gene primer amplification. Using immunoSEQ multiplex PCR, the repertoire was profiled, and TCRdb retains in-frame clones only, with some absent. The V and J calls and clone size come from that table; D and trimming were worked out from the DNA. The data contain 72,000 or so clones, more than 75% of them singletons. This sample was included in a study of blood T cell repertoires in COVID-19. Study in general: Samples representing acute and convalescent COVID-19 were sourced from the United States, Italy and Spain.

Sequenced sample: peripheral blood. The TCR comes from a woman aged 55-69 years with acute or convalescent COVID-19.

The CDR3 sequence: CASSLGTGPGNTIYF. The CDR3, as DNA: TGTGCCAGCAGCCTCGGGACAGGCCCTGGAAACACCATATATTTT. This rearrangement joins TRBV13 to TRBJ1-3; 8 nucleotides match TRBD1. From germline, CDR1 is PRHDT and CDR2 FYEKMQ (reference sequence). The CDR3 is made up of 15 amino acids. Trimming cost V 5 bases and J 2 bases; bases outside gene matches: 5.